The 32 T cell receptor beta chains presented below share a single source sample, sequenced in a study of neoadjuvant anti-PD-1 for oral cavity cancer. Time point of the sample: after neoadjuvant nivolumab, at surgical resection. The assay was immunoSEQ multiplex PCR, and TCRdb's table has in-frame clones only and misses some. This sample has approximately 15,000 clones, with roughly 35% found just once. The sample was tumor tissue, taken after nivolumab (anti-PD-1) treatment. Every receptor here comes from a person aged 35 to 85 with oral cavity squamous cell carcinoma.

There are a few counts of this clone. The chain couples TRBV30 to TRBJ2-3; D gene uncertain. Germline V gene lookup returns CDR1 GTSNPN and CDR2 SVGIG (reference sequence). The CDR3 is 12 residues long. V lost 1 base, J lost 3 bases, and 5 bases lay in between. This CDR3 reads CAWSAPTDTQYF. DNA of the CDR3: TGTGCCTGGAGTGCCCCAACAGATACGCAGTATTTT.

This clone has just a few counts. The junction does not match germline at one end; this may be a read error. The genes are TRBV11-2 and TRBJ1-1; the match to TRBD1 covers 9 bases. Germline values: CDR1 SGHAT, CDR2 FQNNGV. This CDR3 has 8 residues. The CDR3 DNA follows: TGTGCCAGCAGCGGACAGGGGTTT. Translation gives CASSGQGF.

V and J are TRBV7-6 and TRBJ1-2; 7 bases line up with TRBD1. Germline V gene sequence: CDR1 SGHVS, CDR2 FNYEAQ. This CDR3 is 13 amino acids long. With 3 bases clipped from V and 9 bases from J, the junction kept 7 bases outside the gene matches. CDR3 protein: CASSFKGAVSYTF. The CDR3 DNA reads TGTGCCAGCAGCTTTAAGGGGGCGGTAAGCTACACCTTC.

The chain recombines TRBV4-1 with TRBJ2-5, with 14 bases aligning to TRBD2. The germline gives CDR1 MGHRA, CDR2 YSYEKL. The CDR3 is 19 residues long. Losses at the gene ends were 4 bases for V and 4 bases for J; bases not matched to a gene: 14. The CDR3 bases are TGCGCCAGCAGCCCCGCTGGAGGGACTAGCGGGGGAAGTCCAGAGACCCAGTACTTC. It yields the protein CASSPAGGTSGGSPETQYF.

This clone was observed a few times. The genes are TRBV5-1 and TRBJ2-7, with a weak D call TRBD1 (6 bases). The germline gives CDR1 SGHRS, CDR2 YFSETQ. CDR3 size: 11 residues. V gave up 0 bases and J gave up 12 bases, with 10 bases separating them. This CDR3 reads CASSLGDNSYF. The CDR3 DNA is TGCGCCAGCAGCTTGGGGGACAACTCGTACTTC.

The table lists this clone with a few counts. V is TRBV7-8 and J is TRBJ2-5; D call uncertain. CDR3 length equals 13 residues. Looked up from germline, CDR1 is SGHVS and CDR2 is FQNEAQ. V was trimmed by 0 bases and J by 1 base, leaving 3 bases between them. In nucleotides, the CDR3 is TGTGCCAGCAGCTTAGCGACCCAAGAGACCCAGTACTTC. Its protein product is CASSLATQETQYF.

V usage is TRBV5-6 and J usage is TRBJ2-2; possible D gene TRBD2, 6 bases. The germline CDR1 and CDR2 sequences are SGHDT and YYEEEE. The ends were cut back, 7 bases at V and 5 bases at J, with 18 bases in the middle. This CDR3 contains 15 residues. This CDR3 is CASRALRGETGELFF. The CDR3 DNA follows: TGTGCCAGCCGAGCGCTGCGGGGAGAGACCGGGGAGCTGTTTTTT.

The CDR3 region has the DNA TGTGCCAGCAGCTCGAGTGGTTGGGGTCAGCCCCAGCATTTT. Amino acid sequence: CASSSSGWGQPQHF. The gene calls are TRBV7-2 and TRBJ1-5; D gene unclear. Germline assignment: CDR1 SGHTA and CDR2 FQGNSA. The CDR3 contains 14 residues. Trimming cost V 4 bases and J 6 bases, with 13 bases left between them.

The CDR3: CASSFQGQSGYTF. In DNA, the CDR3 is TGTGCCAGCAGTTTCCAGGGACAAAGTGGCTACACCTTC. The chain carries TRBV28 and TRBJ1-2; D perhaps matches TRBD1 (6 bases). The CDR3 has 13 amino acids. The V gene's germline CDR1 is MDHEN and CDR2 SYDVKM. The ends were cut back, 3 bases at V and 7 bases at J, with 12 bases in the middle.

This sequence joins TRBV12-5 and TRBJ1-1; D possibly corresponds to TRBD1 (6 bases). CDR1 is LGHNT, CDR2 FRNRAP, per germline. The CDR3 is 15 amino acids. Trimming shortened V by 8 bases and J by 0 bases, and 16 bases separated the two germline ends. The CDR3 here is CASRPRGDLNTEAFF. The DNA of the CDR3 is TGTGCTAGTAGGCCTAGGGGGGACTTGAACACTGAAGCTTTCTTT.

The rearrangement uses TRBV6-5 and TRBJ2-7, with D perhaps given as TRBD1 or TRBD2 (5 bases each). V lost 5 bases to trimming and J lost 0 bases, with 8 bases between them. There are 13 residues in the CDR3. Germline CDR1 is MNHEY and CDR2 is SVGAGI. This CDR3 is CASSGGSSYEQYF. CDR3 DNA sequence: TGTGCCAGCAGTGGGGGTAGCTCCTACGAGCAGTACTTC.

J is TRBJ1-1 and V is TRBV6-6; TRBD1 is a possible D gene (5 bases). Trimming removed 8 bases from V and 2 bases from J, with 12 bases in between. This CDR3 spans 13 amino acids. Germline values: CDR1 MNHNY, CDR2 SVGAGI (reference sequence). CDR3 sequence reads: CASGTPGNTEAFF. The DNA of the CDR3 is TGTGCCAGCGGGACTCCCGGCAACACTGAAGCTTTCTTT.

This clone turned up a few times. V and J are TRBV7-9 and TRBJ1-1; the D is unclear. The V gene's germline CDR1 is SEHNR and CDR2 FQNEAQ (reference sequence). The V end lost 5 bases, the J end lost 8 bases, and 12 bases lay between the germline ends. CDR3 length: 12 amino acids. The CDR3 is CASSRMGREAFF. The CDR3 DNA follows: TGTGCCAGCAGCCGAATGGGCAGGGAAGCTTTCTTT.

This chain joins TRBV7-3 and TRBJ2-3; D is undetermined. From germline, CDR1 is SGHTA and CDR2 FQGTGA. The CDR3 spans 13 residues. Trimming removed 1 base from V and 6 bases from J, with 8 bases in between. The CDR3 nucleotides are TGTGCCAGCAGCTTAAGTCTCGGTGATACGCAGTATTTT. This gives the protein CASSLSLGDTQYF.

The chain uses TRBV2 and TRBJ1-5; the match to TRBD1 covers 7 bases. Unmatched junction bases numbered 8, after V lost 1 base and J lost 2 bases. Germline CDR1 is SNHLY and CDR2 is FYNNEI. There are 17 residues in the CDR3. The CDR3 region is CASSEGAGGSGNQPQHF. CDR3 sequence (DNA): TGTGCCAGCAGTGAAGGGGCAGGGGGTAGTGGCAATCAGCCCCAGCATTTT.

This clone was seen just once. The chain combines TRBV9 with TRBJ2-7, with TRBD2 identical over 8 bases. Germline loops: CDR1 SGDLS, CDR2 YYNGEE. V shed 4 bases, J shed 5 bases, and the junction held 14 bases outside the gene matches. This CDR3 is built from 16 residues. This chain's CDR3 is CASSRDILSGAHEQYF. In DNA, the CDR3 is TGTGCCAGCAGCAGAGATATCCTTAGCGGGGCCCACGAGCAGTACTTC.

This clone is medium-sized within its sample. The DNA of the CDR3 is TGTGCCAGCAGTTTAGACTTATTGGAGCAGTACTTC. It translates to CASSLDLLEQYF. This chain joins TRBV28 and TRBJ2-7; D unresolved. V dropped 2 bases and J dropped 7 bases, with 9 bases sitting between them. CDR1 and CDR2 from the germline V gene are MDHEN and SYDVKM. The CDR3 is made up of 12 amino acids.

This clone has only one observation. The rearrangement uses TRBV5-6 and TRBJ1-2; TRBD1 aligns across 8 bases. CDR3 size: 13 residues. The junction had 6 bases not matched to a gene; V was cut back by 3 bases and J by 8 bases. Germline loops: CDR1 SGHDT, CDR2 YYEEEE. The CDR3: CASSSDRVYGYTF. CDR3 coding DNA: TGTGCCAGCAGCTCGGACAGGGTCTACGGCTACACCTTC.

V and J are TRBV29-1 and TRBJ1-2, with 7 bases lining up with TRBD1. CDR1 is SQVTM, CDR2 ANQGSEA, per germline. Trimming removed 2 bases from V and 3 bases from J; junction bases left unmatched: 12. This CDR3 has 16 amino acids. The CDR3 is CSVERDSWVIDYGYTF. The CDR3 DNA is TGCAGCGTTGAAAGGGACAGCTGGGTTATTGACTATGGCTACACCTTC.

This clone was detected only a few times. The gene calls are TRBV11-2 and TRBJ2-5; possibly TRBD1 for D (6 bases). V was pared by 4 bases and J by 5 bases, with 17 bases between. Germline V gene data show CDR1 as SGHAT and CDR2 as FQNNGV. The length of the CDR3 is 15 residues. CDR3 residues: CASSSQGGVGETQYF. The DNA of the CDR3 is TGTGCCAGCAGCTCACAGGGTGGGGTTGGGGAGACCCAGTACTTC.

J is TRBJ2-7 and V is TRBV4-3; a possible D gene is TRBD1 (6 bases). Trimming shortened V by 1 base and J by 1 base, and 17 bases separated the two germline ends. Germline CDR1 reads LGHNA; CDR2 reads YSLEER. This CDR3 comprises 17 residues. The CDR3 DNA reads TGCGCCAGCAGCCAAGGGACAGCCGGTATCGGTTCCTACGAGCAGTACTTC. This encodes CASSQGTAGIGSYEQYF.

The sample holds many counts of this clone. The genes are TRBV28 and TRBJ2-7; 8 positions agree with TRBD1. The CDR3 spans 14 residues. Looked up from germline, CDR1 is MDHEN and CDR2 is SYDVKM. Trimming cost V 4 bases and J 3 bases; bases outside gene matches: 5. As DNA, the CDR3 is TGTGCCAGCAGTTCCGGGGACAGGCGCTACGAGCAGTACTTC. Translation: CASSSGDRRYEQYF.

This clone was seen a handful of times. V usage is TRBV5-1 and J usage is TRBJ2-3; D remains unclear. Looked up from germline, CDR1 is SGHRS and CDR2 is YFSETQ. The V and J ends lost 0 bases and 0 bases respectively, with 11 bases between them. The CDR3 totals 16 residues. The CDR3 nucleotides are TGCGCCAGCAGCTTGGGGCCAAATCTAAGCACAGATACGCAGTATTTT. Its protein is CASSLGPNLSTDTQYF.

The chain recombines TRBV7-7 with TRBJ2-5; 9 bases map to TRBD2. The ends lost 4 bases at V and 2 bases at J; junction bases unmatched: 5. Germline V gene data show CDR1 as SSHAT and CDR2 as FNYEAQ (reference sequence). This CDR3 spans 15 amino acids. The CDR3 DNA reads as TGTGCCAGCAGCTCCACGACTAGCGGACAAGAGACCCAGTACTTC. This gives the protein CASSSTTSGQETQYF.

The chain employs TRBV16 and TRBJ1-2; 9 positions match TRBD1. V lost 2 bases, J lost 4 bases, and 14 bases stayed unmatched. This CDR3 spans 18 amino acids. Germline V lookup: CDR1 KGHSY, CDR2 FQNENV. CDR3 protein: CASSQRRDRVLRTYGYTF. CDR3 coding DNA: TGTGCCAGCAGCCAACGTCGGGACAGGGTTTTGAGGACCTATGGCTACACCTTC.

This clone turned up a few times. The chain couples TRBV5-4 to TRBJ2-2; D gene uncertain. V was cut by 0 bases and J by 8 bases, with 8 bases left in between. CDR1 and CDR2 (germline): SGHNT, YYREEE (reference sequence). The CDR3 sequence is 13 residues long. In DNA form, the CDR3 reads TGTGCCAGCAGCTTGGTAGGGTCAGGGGAGCTGTTTTTT. Its protein is CASSLVGSGELFF.

V is TRBV10-1 and J is TRBJ1-5, with D possibly TRBD1 on 5 matching bases. Trimming took off 3 bases at V and 9 bases at J, with 12 bases between the two ends. The CDR3 runs to 13 residues. Germline V gene sequence: CDR1 WNHNN, CDR2 SYGVQD (reference sequence). DNA of the CDR3: TGCGCCAGCAGTGAACAGGCCCGTGGGCCCCAGCATTTT. Protein sequence: CASSEQARGPQHF.

The table lists this clone with a count of one. The rearrangement joins TRBV6-1 to TRBJ2-3, with 9 positions matching TRBD1. The CDR3 covers 15 residues. V shed 2 bases and J 4 bases; nucleotides not matched to a gene: 4. Germline CDR1 is MNHNS and CDR2 is SASEGT. The CDR3 region has the DNA TGTGCCAGCAGTGAAAGGAACAGGGGGCCAGATACGCAGTATTTT. It yields the protein CASSERNRGPDTQYF.

This clone was found a few times. This chain connects TRBV7-2 to TRBJ1-1, with 9 bases aligning to TRBD1. CDR3 size: 16 residues. Germline-derived CDR1 and CDR2 are SGHTA and FQGNSA. V lost 5 bases to trimming and J lost 0 bases; unmatched junction nucleotides: 7. CDR3 in amino acids: CASSPGTGRVNTEAFF. CDR3 bases: TGTGCCAGCAGCCCCGGGACAGGGAGGGTGAACACTGAAGCTTTCTTT.

The chain is built from TRBV19 and TRBJ1-1; possibly TRBD1 for D (6 bases). The CDR3 length is 13 residues. The germline V and J ends were trimmed by 5 bases and 5 bases, with 12 bases remaining between them. The germline V gene has CDR1 LNHDA and CDR2 SQIVND (reference sequence). CDR3 nucleotides: TGTGCCAGTAGTCACGGGGGGCGAACTGAAGCTTTCTTT. Its translation: CASSHGGRTEAFF.

V gene TRBV4-3 combines with J gene TRBJ1-5; no firm D call. Germline CDR1 is LGHNA and CDR2 is YSLEER. CDR3 length equals 15 residues. V gave up 0 bases and J gave up 0 bases, with 6 bases separating them. The CDR3, as DNA: TGCGCCAGCAGCCAAGATCGCAGTAGCAATCAGCCCCAGCATTTT. This encodes CASSQDRSSNQPQHF.

The chain is built from TRBV14 and TRBJ1-6; tentatively, D is TRBD1 (5 bases). Deletions cut 8 bases from V and 8 bases from J, with 25 bases between. This CDR3 contains 17 residues. CDR1 is SGHDN, CDR2 FVKESK, per germline. CDR3 sequence reads: CASRTTFGTLWDSPLHF. The CDR3 nucleotides are TGTGCCAGCCGAACGACGTTTGGGACGCTCTGGGATTCACCCCTCCACTTT.